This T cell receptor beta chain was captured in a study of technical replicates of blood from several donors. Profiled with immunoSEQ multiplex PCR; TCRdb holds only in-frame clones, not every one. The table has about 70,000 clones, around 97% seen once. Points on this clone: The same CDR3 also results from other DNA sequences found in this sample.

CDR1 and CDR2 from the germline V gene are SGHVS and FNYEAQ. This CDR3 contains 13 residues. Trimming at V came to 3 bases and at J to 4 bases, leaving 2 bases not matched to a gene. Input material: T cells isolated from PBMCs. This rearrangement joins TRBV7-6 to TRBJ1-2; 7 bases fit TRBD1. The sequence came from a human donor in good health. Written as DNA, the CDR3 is TGTGCCAGCAGCTTTCCAGGGGGCTATGGCTACACCTTC. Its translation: CASSFPGGYGYTF. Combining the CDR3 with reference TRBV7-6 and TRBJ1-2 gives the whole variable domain GAGVSQSPRYKVTKRGQDVALRCDPISGHVSLYWYRQALGQGPEFLTYFNYEAQQDKSGLPNDRFSAERPEGSISTLTIQRTEQRDSAMYRCASSFPGGYGYTFGSGTRLTVV.